Below, 26 T cell receptor beta chains from the same sample are listed, as sequenced in a study of shared clonotypes between healthy human individuals. Libraries were prepared by immunoSEQ multiplex PCR; TCRdb keeps only in-frame clonotypes and omits some of them. The table shows some 2.4 million clones, with over 85% occurring only once. The sequencing sample was made of naive CD4+ T cells from PBMCs. This sample's subset: CD45RA+ positively selected. The receptors were gathered from a man aged 18 to 35 in good health. Some clones in this sample may be carry-over from other donors' samples.

The chain joins TRBV7-3 to TRBJ2-1; 11 bases map to TRBD2. Trimming removed 4 bases from V and 0 bases from J; junction bases left unmatched: 11. The CDR3 length is 19 residues. Germline V gene sequence: CDR1 SGHTA, CDR2 FQGTGA. The DNA of the CDR3 is TGTGCCAGCAGCTCCGTAGCGGGAGGGCCAATGAGCTCCTACAATGAGCAGTTCTTC. Its translation is CASSSVAGGPMSSYNEQFF. The full variable domain, rest sourced from reference TRBV7-3 and TRBJ2-1, is GAGVSQTPSNKVTEKGKYVELRCDPISGHTALYWYRQSLGQGPEFLIYFQGTGAADDSGLPNDRFFAVRPEGSVSTLKIQRTERGDSAVYLCASSSVAGGPMSSYNEQFFGPGTRLTVL.

The CDR3 spells CASSIGPQGHQPQHF. In DNA, the CDR3 is TGTGCCAGTAGTATAGGCCCACAGGGACATCAGCCCCAGCATTTT. V is TRBV19 and J is TRBJ1-5; the D gene is possibly TRBD1 (6 bases). Germline values: CDR1 LNHDA, CDR2 SQIVND (reference sequence). The CDR3 has 15 amino acids. Deletions cut 1 base from V and 5 bases from J, with 12 bases between.

This chain uses TRBV7-6 with TRBJ1-3, with TRBD1 matching over 7 bases. This CDR3 spans 18 amino acids. The trim removed 2 bases at V and 3 bases at J, leaving 13 bases unmatched. Germline V gene data show CDR1 as SGHVS and CDR2 as FNYEAQ. As DNA, the CDR3 is TGTGCCAGCAGCTTAAAGCCCCGGGACAGCGTCGGTGGAAACACCATATATTTT. It yields the protein CASSLKPRDSVGGNTIYF.

Points on this clone: The same CDR3 also results from other DNA sequences found in this sample. The V and J genes are TRBV5-1 and TRBJ2-5; D gene unclear. Germline assignment: CDR1 SGHRS and CDR2 YFSETQ. This CDR3 comprises 11 residues. The germline V and J ends were trimmed by 5 bases and 5 bases, with 7 bases remaining between them. The CDR3 coding sequence is TGCGCCAGCAGTCTTAGGGAGACCCAGTACTTC. This codes for CASSLRETQYF. Combining the CDR3 with reference TRBV5-1 and TRBJ2-5 gives the whole variable domain KAGVTQTPRYLIKTRGQQVTLSCSPISGHRSVSWYQQTPGQGLQFLFEYFSETQRNKGNFPGRFSGRQFSNSRSEMNVSTLELGDSALYLCASSLRETQYFGPGTRLLVL.

This clone was counted a single time. The V and J genes are TRBV6-5 and TRBJ2-7, with 9 bases fitting TRBD2. V lost 3 bases to trimming and J lost 5 bases; unmatched junction nucleotides: 11. Germline V CDR1 and CDR2: MNHEY, SVGAGI. The CDR3 covers 16 residues. CDR3 nucleotide sequence: TGTGCCAGCAGTTATTTCTCGGTAGCGGGAGTAAACGAGCAGTACTTC. Translating it yields CASSYFSVAGVNEQYF.

V gene TRBV27 combines with J gene TRBJ2-3, with 7 bases aligning to TRBD2. The CDR3 is made up of 16 amino acids. The germline gives CDR1 MNHEY, CDR2 SMNVEV (reference sequence). Trimming removed 4 bases from V and 5 bases from J; junction bases left unmatched: 12. In DNA, the CDR3 is TGTGCCAGCAGTTCGTATAGGGCGGGAGCCATAGATACGCAGTATTTT. This codes for CASSSYRAGAIDTQYF.

This clone was observed a few times. The rearrangement links TRBV19 to TRBJ1-5; TRBD1 might be the D (6 bases). Germline-derived CDR1 and CDR2 are LNHDA and SQIVND (reference sequence). The germline V and J ends were trimmed by 11 bases and 5 bases, with 16 bases remaining between them. This CDR3 comprises 13 residues. The CDR3 protein is CAGSTGPHQPQHF. The CDR3 coding sequence is TGTGCCGGGTCGACAGGCCCCCATCAGCCCCAGCATTTT.

V and J are TRBV19 and TRBJ1-2; D gene ambiguous. Per germline, CDR1 LNHDA and CDR2 SQIVND (reference sequence). The CDR3 has 11 residues. Between the trimmed V and J ends, which lost 6 bases and 8 bases, there was a span of 10 bases. In DNA form, the CDR3 reads TGTGCCAGTAGATACAGAAGCGGCTACACCTTC. Translation gives CASRYRSGYTF.

CDR3 DNA: TGTGCCAGCAGTTCACCTAGGGTTCGCTACGAGCAGTACTTC. It is translated as CASSSPRVRYEQYF. This chain links TRBV28 with TRBJ2-7, with D hard to call. CDR3 length: 14 amino acids. Trimming shortened V by 4 bases and J by 3 bases, and 13 bases separated the two germline ends. The V gene's germline CDR1 is MDHEN and CDR2 SYDVKM. Filled out from reference TRBV28 and TRBJ2-7, the complete variable domain reads DVKVTQSSRYLVKRTGEKVFLECVQDMDHENMFWYRQDPGLGLRLIYFSYDVKMKEKGDIPEGYSVSREKKERFSLILESASTNQTSMYLCASSSPRVRYEQYFGPGTRLTVT.

V and J are TRBV7-6 and TRBJ2-2; D gene uncertain. The germline V gene has CDR1 SGHVS and CDR2 FNYEAQ. CDR3 length: 12 residues. V lost 4 bases to trimming and J lost 8 bases, with 8 bases between them. CDR3 coding DNA: TGTGCCAGCAGCTACCTCCTTGGGGAGCTGTTTTTT. Amino acids: CASSYLLGELFF. Based on the CDR3 plus reference TRBV7-6 and TRBJ2-2, the full variable domain is GAGVSQSPRYKVTKRGQDVALRCDPISGHVSLYWYRQALGQGPEFLTYFNYEAQQDKSGLPNDRFSAERPEGSISTLTIQRTEQRDSAMYRCASSYLLGELFFGEGSRLTVL.

A single count supports this clone. Other DNA sequences in this specimen translate into the identical CDR3. V gene TRBV10-3 combines with J gene TRBJ2-3; D gene unclear. Between the trimmed V and J ends, which lost 5 bases and 0 bases, there was a span of 6 bases. Germline CDR1 and CDR2: ENHRY and SYGVKD. This CDR3 region has 13 residues. Written as DNA, the CDR3 is TGTGCCATCAGTTCCCCTAGCACAGATACGCAGTATTTT. Translation gives CAISSPSTDTQYF.

The chain employs TRBV5-1 and TRBJ1-5; 7 bases are shared with TRBD1. Trimming cost V 4 bases and J 1 base; bases outside gene matches: 5. This CDR3 is built from 15 residues. Germline CDR1 and CDR2: SGHRS and YFSETQ. CDR3 nucleotides: TGCGCCAGCAGCCGAACAGGGGAGAGCAATCAGCCCCAGCATTTT. Translating gives CASSRTGESNQPQHF. Filled out from reference TRBV5-1 and TRBJ1-5, the complete variable domain reads KAGVTQTPRYLIKTRGQQVTLSCSPISGHRSVSWYQQTPGQGLQFLFEYFSETQRNKGNFPGRFSGRQFSNSRSEMNVSTLELGDSALYLCASSRTGESNQPQHFGDGTRLSIL.

CDR3 amino acids: CASSSTSSTDTQYF. The CDR3 DNA is TGCGCCAGCAGTTCGACCTCTAGCACAGATACGCAGTATTTT. This sequence joins TRBV5-1 and TRBJ2-3; no clear D. The CDR3 has 14 amino acids. Germline CDR1 and CDR2: SGHRS and YFSETQ. V lost 5 bases and J lost 0, with 10 bases in between.

The CDR3 spells CATHRDGPYEQYF. CDR3 sequence (DNA): TGTGCCACCCACCGGGACGGCCCCTACGAGCAGTACTTC. J is TRBJ2-7 and V is TRBV28, with D perhaps being TRBD1 or TRBD2 (5 bases each). This CDR3 region has 13 residues. Germline V lookup: CDR1 MDHEN, CDR2 SYDVKM. The V end lost 10 bases, the J end lost 2 bases, and 15 bases lay between the germline ends. Drawing the rest from reference TRBV28 and TRBJ2-7, the complete variable domain is DVKVTQSSRYLVKRTGEKVFLECVQDMDHENMFWYRQDPGLGLRLIYFSYDVKMKEKGDIPEGYSVSREKKERFSLILESASTNQTSMYLCATHRDGPYEQYFGPGTRLTVT.

The chain is built from TRBV6-5 and TRBJ1-4; D gene uncertain. The V end lost 5 bases, the J end lost 5 bases, and 15 bases lay between the germline ends. Germline lookup yields CDR1 MNHEY and CDR2 SVGAGI. This CDR3 has 15 residues. In nucleotides, the CDR3 is TGTGCCAGCAGTCGGCTCCGACTTCGAAATGAAAAACTGTTTTTT. This sequence encodes CASSRLRLRNEKLFF.

The chain has TRBV27 and TRBJ2-3; D gene unclear. Germline V gene data show CDR1 as MNHEY and CDR2 as SMNVEV (reference sequence). The CDR3 has 17 amino acids. Deletions cut 5 bases from V and 0 bases from J, with 18 bases between. In DNA form, the CDR3 reads TGTGCCAGCAGTCACCCAGCGTTAATCACTAGCACAGATACGCAGTATTTT. Its protein is CASSHPALITSTDTQYF.

The gene calls are TRBV30 and TRBJ2-3; the match to TRBD2 covers 9 bases. The CDR3 is made up of 16 amino acids. With V trimmed by 3 bases and J by 6 bases, 13 bases remained unmatched. Germline CDR1 is GTSNPN and CDR2 is SVGIG (reference sequence). The DNA for the CDR3 is TGTGCCTGGAGCGGTACGTGGGGACTAGCTGCTGATACGCAGTATTTT. The encoded protein is CAWSGTWGLAADTQYF.

The rearrangement uses TRBV27 and TRBJ1-2; weak D call: TRBD1 (5 bases). The CDR3 extends over 14 amino acids. Germline V lookup: CDR1 MNHEY, CDR2 SMNVEV (reference sequence). V lost 5 bases to trimming and J lost 5 bases, with 15 bases between them. The CDR3 here is CASSRAGIPYGYTF. CDR3 nucleotides: TGTGCCAGCAGTCGGGCAGGGATTCCTTATGGCTACACCTTC.

The chain combines TRBV29-1 with TRBJ2-3, with TRBD1 as a possible D gene (6 bases). CDR1 and CDR2 from the germline V gene are SQVTM and ANQGSEA. This CDR3 spans 13 amino acids. V was cut by 3 bases and J by 3 bases, with 10 bases left in between. The CDR3 DNA sequence: TGCAGCGTTGACAGGGGTGGTACAGATACGCAGTATTTT. Its protein product is CSVDRGGTDTQYF.

V gene TRBV7-9 combines with J gene TRBJ1-4; possibly TRBD1 for D (5 bases). The germline V and J ends were trimmed by 4 bases and 8 bases, with 17 bases remaining between them. Germline values: CDR1 SEHNR, CDR2 FQNEAQ (reference sequence). There are 15 residues in the CDR3. This CDR3 is CASSSLLAGLEKLFF. The CDR3 DNA reads TGTGCCAGCAGCTCACTTTTGGCAGGGCTAGAAAAACTGTTTTTT.

The V call is TRBV5-1, the J call TRBJ1-2; D remains ambiguous. Between the trimmed V and J ends, which lost 2 bases and 5 bases, there was a span of 13 bases. There are 14 residues in the CDR3. Germline CDR1 is SGHRS and CDR2 is YFSETQ. The CDR3, as DNA: TGCGCCAGCAGCTTAGTGGACTCAAAATATGGCTACACCTTC. Residues: CASSLVDSKYGYTF.

The chain carries TRBV28 and TRBJ1-2, with D possibly TRBD1 on 5 matching bases. This CDR3 has 15 amino acids. V lost 3 bases to trimming and J lost 0 bases, with 11 bases between them. Germline CDR1 and CDR2: MDHEN and SYDVKM. CDR3 nucleotide sequence: TGTGCCAGCAGTTTGGGGGGTGCAGCTAACTATGGCTACACCTTC. Encoded protein: CASSLGGAANYGYTF.

The V call is TRBV18, the J call TRBJ2-4, with 9 bases that match TRBD2. Trimming took 6 bases from V and 10 from J; bases not matched to a gene: 13. The V gene's germline CDR1 is KGHSH and CDR2 LQKENI. The CDR3 sequence is 15 residues long. CDR3 protein: CASSPTGGLATIQYF. In DNA, the CDR3 is TGTGCCAGCTCCCCTACCGGCGGACTAGCGACTATTCAGTACTTC.

The V and J genes are TRBV4-2 and TRBJ2-7; possibly TRBD1 for D (5 bases). This CDR3 spans 15 amino acids. Germline CDR1 is LGHNA and CDR2 is YNFKEQ. V was pared by 0 bases and J by 3 bases, with 12 bases between. The CDR3: CASSQDQSDSYEQYF. CDR3 DNA sequence: TGTGCCAGCAGCCAAGATCAATCCGACAGCTACGAGCAGTACTTC.

The rearrangement uses TRBV18 and TRBJ1-5, with D possibly being TRBD1 (6 bases). The CDR3 has 15 amino acids. V shed 3 bases and J shed 3 bases, with 12 bases lying between them. Germline V gene sequence: CDR1 KGHSH, CDR2 LQKENI. The CDR3 bases are TGTGCCAGCTCACCGACCGGGGGCAACAATCAGCCCCAGCATTTT. Protein sequence: CASSPTGGNNQPQHF.

This rearrangement joins TRBV28 to TRBJ2-1; D is tentatively TRBD1 or TRBD2 (5 bases each). V lost 5 bases and J lost 8, with 19 bases in between. There are 15 residues in the CDR3. CDR1 and CDR2 (germline): MDHEN, SYDVKM. This CDR3 reads CASSPPGRSGHEQFF. CDR3 DNA: TGTGCCAGCAGTCCTCCGGGACGGTCCGGGCATGAGCAGTTCTTC.